The present TCR beta chain was sequenced within a study of patients with pleural tuberculosis. Germline V gives CDR1 DFQATT, CDR2 SNEGSKA (reference sequence). Germline trimming cut 2 bases from V and 3 bases from J; bases unmatched to any gene: 12. The CDR3 spans 16 residues. The sample holds many counts of this clonotype. A single record per CDR3 protein comes from TCRdb applying MiXCR to the reads. The sample contains around 50,000 distinct CDR3 sequences, about 7.3% of which appear only once. This TCR was recovered from a human donor with pleural tuberculosis. The chain uses TRBV20-1 and TRBJ2-7, with 8 bases matching TRBD2. CDR3 nucleotides: TGCAGTGCTAGAAGGAGCGGGAGCACCATACTCTACGAGCAGTACTTC. It encodes CSARRSGSTILYEQYF.